This is a list of T cell receptor beta chains from one sample in a study of human T cells and chemical hapten exposure. TCRdb fed the RACE reads into MiXCR, producing one record per CDR3 protein. The sample lists about 120,000 distinct CDR3 sequences, roughly 13% occurring once. Sequenced material: whole blood, taken in connection with sensitization to the hapten diphenylcyclopropenone (DPC). These receptors originate from a man aged 18 to 30 with alopecia areata. Some clones in this sample may be carry-over from other donors' samples. Both conserved end residues are part of each CDR3. The D gene is left open where the match is weak. Rows may omit the clone size; those that give it use once, few, many or a size class.

j_call d_call clone_size v_call cdr3_aa cdr3_nt
TRBJ2-2 - - TRBV11-2 CASSLGQFYTGELFF TGTGCCAGCAGCTTAGGACAGTTCTACACCGGGGAGCTGTTTTTT
TRBJ2-3 TRBD2 once TRBV4-3 CASSPERGDSTDTQYF TGCGCCAGCAGCCCGGAGCGGGGGGATAGCACAGATACGCAGTATTTT
TRBJ2-2 - few TRBV7-9 CASSPPGRQTGELFF TGTGCCAGCAGCCCCCCGGGACGGCAAACCGGGGAGCTGTTTTTT
TRBJ1-5 - - TRBV18 CASSPDRQQGAQHF TGTGCCAGCTCACCAGACCGGCAACAGGGAGCCCAGCATTTT
TRBJ2-4 - many TRBV11-2 CASSLGLTVLNF TGTGCCAGCAGCTTAGGGCTCACGGTATTGAACTTC
TRBJ2-2 TRBD1 few TRBV2 CASRERQGTGELFF TGTGCCAGCAGGGAACGACAGGGGACCGGGGAGCTGTTTTTT
TRBJ2-1 TRBD1 - TRBV2 CASSTQGIMQFF TGTGCCAGCAGTACACAGGGGATCATGCAGTTCTTC
TRBJ1-1 - - TRBV27 CASSLTADPDLEAFF TGTGCCAGCAGTTTAACCGCAGATCCGGACCTTGAAGCTTTCTTT
TRBJ2-2 TRBD1 few TRBV12-3/TRBV12-4 CASSTRTGTNTGELFF TGTGCCAGCAGCACCCGGACAGGAACGAACACCGGGGAGCTGTTTTTT
TRBJ1-1 - few TRBV7-8 CASSFLGANTEAFF TGTGCCAGCAGCTTTCTTGGGGCCAACACTGAAGCTTTCTTT
TRBJ2-7 TRBD1 - TRBV9 CASSGGQGVYEQYF TGTGCCAGCAGCGGGGGACAGGGTGTTTACGAGCAGTACTTC
TRBJ1-5 - once TRBV2 CASSRTGRVQPQHF TGTGCCAGCAGTCGTACAGGGCGCGTCCAGCCCCAGCATTTT
TRBJ1-1 - many TRBV6-5 CASSYSGALTEAFF TGTGCCAGCAGTTACTCAGGGGCCCTAACTGAAGCTTTCTTT
TRBJ2-7 - - TRBV4-3 CASSQDYGGYPYEQYF TGCGCCAGCAGCCAAGATTACGGGGGCTACCCCTACGAGCAGTACTTC
TRBJ2-5 - - TRBV5-1 CASSLVGTQETQYF TGCGCCAGCAGCTTGGTGGGAACACAAGAGACCCAGTACTTC
TRBJ1-4 - few TRBV5-1 CASSLRSPGEKLFF TGCGCCAGCAGCTTGCGAAGCCCGGGTGAAAAACTGTTTTTT
TRBJ1-2 TRBD1 - TRBV20-1 CSAPQTGKYVYGYTF TGCAGTGCTCCTCAGACAGGGAAGTACGTCTATGGCTACACCTTC
TRBJ2-7 - - TRBV4-3 CASSPGRDPTYEQYF TGCGCCAGCAGCCCTGGCCGGGACCCCACCTACGAGCAGTACTTC
TRBJ2-5 TRBD1 few TRBV24-1 CATSEGAGQVPETQYF TGTGCCACCAGTGAGGGGGCGGGACAGGTCCCAGAGACCCAGTACTTC
TRBJ2-2 TRBD2 - TRBV7-9 CASSSLLAGQAGELFF TGTGCCAGCAGCTCGCTTCTAGCGGGGCAGGCCGGGGAGCTGTTTTTT
TRBJ1-4 - - TRBV5-1 CASSVTTSVEKLFF TGCGCCAGCAGCGTCACGACCTCCGTCGAAAAACTGTTTTTT
TRBJ1-5 - - TRBV7-6 CASSFPDQPQHF TGTGCCAGCAGCTTTCCTGATCAGCCCCAGCATTTT
TRBJ2-3 TRBD1 few TRBV6-2/TRBV6-3 CASSVQGSSTDTQYF TGTGCCAGCAGTGTACAGGGGTCTAGCACAGATACGCAGTATTTT
TRBJ2-1 TRBD2 few TRBV27 CASSSLGTSGEQFF TGTGCCAGCAGTTCCCTAGGGACTAGCGGGGAGCAGTTCTTC
TRBJ2-2 - few TRBV7-6 CASSLVGGELFF TGTGCCAGCAGCTTAGTAGGCGGGGAGCTGTTTTTT
TRBJ2-2 - - TRBV7-9 CASSFTSNTGELFF TGTGCCAGCAGCTTCACCTCGAACACCGGGGAGCTGTTTTTT
TRBJ1-4 - few TRBV7-9 CASSSGQLTTNEKLFF TGTGCCAGCAGCTCGGGACAACTTACAACTAATGAAAAACTGTTTTTT
TRBJ2-1 - few TRBV11-3 CASSLEYRSSYNEQFF TGTGCCAGCAGCTTAGAATATCGGAGCTCCTACAATGAGCAGTTCTTC
TRBJ2-3 TRBD2 many TRBV20-1 CSALKTSGGLTDTQYF TGCAGTGCCTTAAAGACTAGCGGGGGCCTGACAGATACGCAGTATTTT
TRBJ1-1 - few TRBV7-9 CASSLGAGLPKAFF TGTGCCAGCAGCTTAGGGGCAGGGTTACCAAAAGCTTTCTTT
TRBJ2-1 TRBD2 - TRBV5-1 CASSYDSGIYNEQFF TGCGCCAGCAGCTATGATAGCGGGATATACAATGAGCAGTTCTTC
TRBJ2-3 TRBD1 - TRBV10-3 CAISMYGTGDDTQYF TGTGCCATCAGTATGTACGGGACAGGGGATGATACGCAGTATTTT
TRBJ1-2 TRBD1 few TRBV7-8 CASIDRRDRLYGYTF TGTGCCAGCATAGACCGCAGGGACAGGCTCTATGGCTACACCTTC
TRBJ2-7 - few TRBV6-5 CASSYSTGRGTLTYF TGTGCCAGCAGTTACTCGACGGGGCGAGGGACATTGACATATTTC
TRBJ2-3 - few TRBV19 CASNSRTDTQYF TGTGCCAGTAACTCCCGCACAGATACGCAGTATTTT
TRBJ1-1 - - TRBV6-1 CASSELGGLNTEAFF TGTGCCAGCAGTGAACTGGGGGGGCTGAACACTGAAGCTTTCTTT
TRBJ1-2 - few TRBV4-3 CASSQVYLGDYGYTF TGCGCCAGCAGCCAAGTATATTTAGGGGACTATGGCTACACCTTC
TRBJ2-7 TRBD2 - TRBV20-1 CSARGFGLADSYEQYF TGCAGTGCTAGAGGTTTCGGCCTAGCGGACTCCTACGAGCAGTACTTC
TRBJ1-1 - few TRBV3-2 CASSQDLAGGRNTEAFF TGTGCCAGCAGCCAAGACCTAGCCGGGGGGCGGAACACTGAAGCTTTCTTT
TRBJ2-7 TRBD1 few TRBV28 CASSSRDRPPFSDEQYF TGTGCCAGCAGTTCCCGGGACAGGCCTCCTTTTTCCGACGAGCAGTACTTC
TRBJ2-5 - many TRBV2 CASSVGQETQYF TGTGCCAGCAGTGTTGGCCAAGAGACCCAGTACTTC
TRBJ2-2 TRBD1 - TRBV6-2/TRBV6-3 CASRWTGADTGELFF TGTGCCAGCAGGTGGACAGGGGCGGACACCGGGGAGCTGTTTTTT
TRBJ1-1 - few TRBV9 CASSVAPQAIEAFF TGTGCCAGCAGCGTAGCTCCACAGGCCATTGAAGCTTTCTTT
TRBJ1-1 - many TRBV5-4 CASSQNYKGTEAFF TGTGCCAGCAGCCAAAATTATAAGGGAACTGAAGCTTTCTTT
TRBJ2-1 - - TRBV20-1 CSAPDGYSYNEQFF TGCAGTGCTCCAGACGGCTACTCCTACAATGAGCAGTTCTTC
TRBJ2-3 - once TRBV6-1 CASSPRLIADTQYF TGTGCCAGCAGTCCTCGATTAATCGCAGATACGCAGTATTTT
TRBJ1-3 - few TRBV4-3 CASSQDSRASGNTIYF TGCGCCAGCAGCCAAGATTCCAGGGCATCTGGAAACACCATATATTTT
TRBJ2-3 - few TRBV20-1 CSARVGEGTDTQYF TGCAGTGCTAGAGTGGGCGAGGGCACAGATACGCAGTATTTT
TRBJ1-2 - - TRBV7-3 CASSTRQSSNYGYTF TGTGCCAGCAGCACTCGACAGTCGTCTAACTATGGCTACACCTTC
TRBJ2-7 - - TRBV5-4 CASSLGRNSYEQYF TGTGCCAGCAGCTTGGGACGGAACTCCTACGAGCAGTACTTC
TRBJ2-5 TRBD2 once TRBV11-2 CASSLVGLAEETQYF TGTGCCAGCAGCTTAGTGGGACTAGCGGAAGAGACCCAGTACTTC
TRBJ2-1 - - TRBV19 CASSPTVVREQFF TGTGCCAGTAGCCCCACGGTCGTCCGCGAGCAGTTCTTC
TRBJ1-1 - few TRBV5-6 CASSLGGPLAEAFF TGTGCCAGCAGCTTGGGGGGGCCGCTGGCAGAAGCTTTCTTT
TRBJ2-5 TRBD2 - TRBV3-1 CASRRTSIGETQYF TGTGCCAGCAGACGGACTAGCATTGGAGAGACCCAGTACTTC
TRBJ1-2 TRBD1 few TRBV12-5 CASGARDRNYGYTF TGTGCTAGTGGTGCGAGGGACAGAAACTATGGCTACACCTTC
TRBJ1-3 - - TRBV7-2 CASSLARGLNNGIYF TGTGCCAGCAGCTTAGCCCGGGGGCTAAATAACGGCATATATTTT
TRBJ2-2 - - TRBV4-3 CASSRYGRLLNTGELFF TGCGCCAGCAGCCGATACGGACGGTTGTTGAACACCGGGGAGCTGTTTTTT
TRBJ2-1 - few TRBV9 CASSVGPSGNEQFF TGTGCCAGCAGCGTAGGACCCAGCGGCAATGAGCAGTTCTTC
TRBJ1-2 - - TRBV18 CASLELAPNYGYTF TGTGCCAGCCTAGAATTGGCACCGAACTATGGCTACACCTTC
TRBJ2-5 - - TRBV7-2 CASRHQTSGAETQYF TGTGCCAGCAGACATCAGACTAGTGGGGCAGAGACCCAGTACTTC